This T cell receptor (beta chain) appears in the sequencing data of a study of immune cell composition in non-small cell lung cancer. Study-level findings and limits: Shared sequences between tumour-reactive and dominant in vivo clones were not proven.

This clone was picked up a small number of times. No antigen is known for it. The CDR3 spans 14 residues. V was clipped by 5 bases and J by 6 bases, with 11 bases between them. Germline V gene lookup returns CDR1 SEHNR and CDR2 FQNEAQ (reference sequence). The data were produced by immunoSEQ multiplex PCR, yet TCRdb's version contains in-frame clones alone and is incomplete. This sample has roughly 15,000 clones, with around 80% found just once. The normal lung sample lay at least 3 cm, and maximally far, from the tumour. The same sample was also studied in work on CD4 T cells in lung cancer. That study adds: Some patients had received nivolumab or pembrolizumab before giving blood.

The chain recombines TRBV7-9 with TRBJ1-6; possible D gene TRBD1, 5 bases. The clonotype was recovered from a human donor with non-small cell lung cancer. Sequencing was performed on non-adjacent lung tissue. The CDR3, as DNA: TGTGCCAGCAGCCGGGGGGGAGGTAATTCACCCCTCCACTTT. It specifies CASSRGGGNSPLHF.